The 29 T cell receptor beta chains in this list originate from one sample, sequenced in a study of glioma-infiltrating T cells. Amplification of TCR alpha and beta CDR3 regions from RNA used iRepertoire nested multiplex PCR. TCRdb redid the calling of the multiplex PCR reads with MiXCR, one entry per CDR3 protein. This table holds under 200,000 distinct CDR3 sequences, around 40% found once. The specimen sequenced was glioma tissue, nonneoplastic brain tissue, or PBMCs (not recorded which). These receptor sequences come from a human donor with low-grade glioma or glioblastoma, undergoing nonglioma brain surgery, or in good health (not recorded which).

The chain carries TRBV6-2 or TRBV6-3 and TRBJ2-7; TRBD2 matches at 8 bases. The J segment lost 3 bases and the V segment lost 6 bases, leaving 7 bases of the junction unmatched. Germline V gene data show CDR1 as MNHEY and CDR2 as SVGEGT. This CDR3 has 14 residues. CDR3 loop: CASRPGAGGYEQYF. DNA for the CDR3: TGTGCCAGCAGACCCGGGGCGGGGGGCTACGAGCAGTACTTC.

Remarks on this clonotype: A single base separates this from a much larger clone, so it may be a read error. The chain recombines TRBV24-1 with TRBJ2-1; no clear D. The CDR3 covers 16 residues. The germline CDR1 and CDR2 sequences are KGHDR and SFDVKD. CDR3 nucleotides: TGTGCCACCAGTGATGCCGGCCTTAGCTCCCACAATGAGCAGTTCTTC. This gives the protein CATSDAGLSSHNEQFF.

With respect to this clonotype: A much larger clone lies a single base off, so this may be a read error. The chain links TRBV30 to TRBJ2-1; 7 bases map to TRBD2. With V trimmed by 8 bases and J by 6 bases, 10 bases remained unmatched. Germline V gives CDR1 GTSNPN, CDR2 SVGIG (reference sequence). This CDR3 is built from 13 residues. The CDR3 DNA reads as TGTGCCATCAAGCGGGATGAAGGCAATGAGCAGTTCTTC. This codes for CAIKRDEGNEQFF.

CDR3 loop: CSVVGLAGESYNEQFF. The CDR3 bases are TGCAGCGTTGTAGGGCTAGCGGGAGAATCCTACAATGAGCAGTTCTTC. This chain connects TRBV29-1 to TRBJ2-1, with 10 nucleotides matching TRBD2. The CDR3 is made up of 16 amino acids. The junction had 7 bases not matched to a gene; V was cut back by 4 bases and J by 1 base. Germline loops: CDR1 SQVTM, CDR2 ANQGSEA.

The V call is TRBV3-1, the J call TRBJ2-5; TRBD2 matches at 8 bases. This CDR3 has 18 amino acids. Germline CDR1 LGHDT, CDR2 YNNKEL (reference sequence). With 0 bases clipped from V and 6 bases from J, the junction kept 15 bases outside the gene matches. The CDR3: CASSQDNIAGGPWKTQYF. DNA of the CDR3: TGTGCCAGCAGCCAAGATAATATTGCGGGAGGCCCGTGGAAGACCCAGTACTTC.

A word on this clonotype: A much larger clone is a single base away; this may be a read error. The CDR3 nucleotides read TGCAGTGCTAGATATAGTCAAGGGTGGGATACTAGCACAGATACGCAGTATTTT. This gives the protein CSARYSQGWDTSTDTQYF. The V and J genes are TRBV20-1 and TRBJ2-3; D not resolved. Germline V gene data show CDR1 as DFQATT and CDR2 as SNEGSKA (reference sequence). Trimming took 2 bases from V and 0 from J, leaving 21 bases between them. CDR3 length: 18 amino acids.

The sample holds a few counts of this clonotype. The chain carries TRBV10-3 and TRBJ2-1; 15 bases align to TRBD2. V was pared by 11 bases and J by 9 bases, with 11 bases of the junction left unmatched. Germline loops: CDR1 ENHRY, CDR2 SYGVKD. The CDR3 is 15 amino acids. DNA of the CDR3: TGTGCCGTAAAAGGACTAGCGGGAGGGTTGGGTGAGCAGTTCTTC. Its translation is CAVKGLAGGLGEQFF.

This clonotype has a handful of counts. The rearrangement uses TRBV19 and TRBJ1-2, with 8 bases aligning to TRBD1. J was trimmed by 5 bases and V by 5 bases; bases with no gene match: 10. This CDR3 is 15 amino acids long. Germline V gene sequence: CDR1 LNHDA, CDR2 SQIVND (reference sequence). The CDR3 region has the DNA TGTGCCAGTAGTTCCAACTCGCAGGGGGCGTATGGCTACACCTTC. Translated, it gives CASSSNSQGAYGYTF.

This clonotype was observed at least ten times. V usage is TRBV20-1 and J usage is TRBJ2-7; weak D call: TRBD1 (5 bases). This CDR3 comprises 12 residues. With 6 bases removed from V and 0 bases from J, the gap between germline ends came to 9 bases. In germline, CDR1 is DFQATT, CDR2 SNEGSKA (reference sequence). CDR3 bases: TGCAGTGCCCAGGGTGACTCCTACGAGCAGTACTTC. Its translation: CSAQGDSYEQYF.

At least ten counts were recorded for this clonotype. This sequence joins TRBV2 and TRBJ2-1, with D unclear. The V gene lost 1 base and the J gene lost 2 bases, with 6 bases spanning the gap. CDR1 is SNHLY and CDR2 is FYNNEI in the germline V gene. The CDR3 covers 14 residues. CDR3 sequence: CASSEVSTYNEQFF. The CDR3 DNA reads TGTGCCAGCAGTGAAGTCAGCACCTACAATGAGCAGTTCTTC. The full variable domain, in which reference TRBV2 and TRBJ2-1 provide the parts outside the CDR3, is EPEVTQTPSHQVTQMGQEVILRCVPISNHLYFYWYRQILGQKVEFLVSFYNNEISEKSEIFDDQFSVERPDGSNFTLKIRSTKLEDSAMYFCASSEVSTYNEQFFGPGTRLTVL.

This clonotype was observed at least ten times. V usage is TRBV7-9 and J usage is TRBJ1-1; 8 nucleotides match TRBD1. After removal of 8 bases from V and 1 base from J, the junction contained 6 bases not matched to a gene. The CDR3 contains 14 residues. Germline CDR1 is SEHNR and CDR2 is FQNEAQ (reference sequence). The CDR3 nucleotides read TGTGCCAGCGGAAGACAGGGGACGAACACTGAAGCTTTCTTT. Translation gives CASGRQGTNTEAFF.

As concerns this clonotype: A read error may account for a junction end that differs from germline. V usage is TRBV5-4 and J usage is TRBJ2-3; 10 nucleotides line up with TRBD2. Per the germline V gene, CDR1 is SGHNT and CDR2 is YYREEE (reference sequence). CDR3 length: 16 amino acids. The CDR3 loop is CASSDLAGVGTDTKYF. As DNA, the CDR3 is TGTGCCAGCAGCGACCTAGCGGGAGTCGGGACAGATACGAAGTATTTT.

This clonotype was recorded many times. CDR3 sequence reads: CASSFAGARADTQYF. In DNA form, the CDR3 reads TGTGCCAGCAGTTTCGCCGGGGCCAGAGCAGATACGCAGTATTTT. V usage is TRBV28 and J usage is TRBJ2-3; possibly TRBD1 or TRBD2 for D (5 bases each). The germline V and J ends were trimmed by 3 bases and 4 bases, with 14 bases remaining between them. CDR3 size: 15 residues. Germline CDR1 and CDR2: MDHEN and SYDVKM.

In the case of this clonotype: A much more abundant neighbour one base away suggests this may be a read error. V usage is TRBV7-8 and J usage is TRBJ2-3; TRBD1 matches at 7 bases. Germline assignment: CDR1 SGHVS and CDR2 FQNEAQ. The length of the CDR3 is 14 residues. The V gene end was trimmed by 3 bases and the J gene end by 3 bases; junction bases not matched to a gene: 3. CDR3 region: CASSFQDRTDTQYF. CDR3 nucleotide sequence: TGTGCCAGCAGCTTCCAGGACAGGACAGATACGCAGTATTTT.

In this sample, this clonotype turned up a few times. CDR3 nucleotide sequence: TGTGCCAGCAGCCCGGGACTAGCGGGACTGGAGACCCAGTACTTC. This gives the protein CASSPGLAGLETQYF. The chain is built from TRBV14 and TRBJ2-5; TRBD2 aligns across 13 bases. This CDR3 is 15 amino acids long. V shed 4 bases, J shed 5 bases, and the junction held 4 bases outside the gene matches. Per germline, CDR1 SGHDN and CDR2 FVKESK. The variable domain in full, completed from reference TRBV14 and TRBJ2-5, reads EAGVTQFPSHSVIEKGQTVTLRCDPISGHDNLYWYRRVMGKEIKFLLHFVKESKQDESGMPNNRFLAERTGGTYSTLKVQPAELEDSGVYFCASSPGLAGLETQYFGPGTRLLVL.

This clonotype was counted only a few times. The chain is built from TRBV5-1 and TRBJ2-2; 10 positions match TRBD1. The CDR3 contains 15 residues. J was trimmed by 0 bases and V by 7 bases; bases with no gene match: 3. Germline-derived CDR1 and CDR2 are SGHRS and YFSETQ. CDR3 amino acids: CASGTGDPNTGELFF. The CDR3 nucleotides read TGCGCCAGCGGGACAGGGGATCCGAACACCGGGGAGCTGTTTTTT.

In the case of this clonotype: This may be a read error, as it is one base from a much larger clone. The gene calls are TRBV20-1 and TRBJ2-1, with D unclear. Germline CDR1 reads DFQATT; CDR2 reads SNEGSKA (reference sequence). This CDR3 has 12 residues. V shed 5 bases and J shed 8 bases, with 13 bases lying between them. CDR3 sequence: CSASPPLDEQFF. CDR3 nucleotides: TGCAGTGCTTCGCCTCCCTTGGATGAGCAGTTCTTC.

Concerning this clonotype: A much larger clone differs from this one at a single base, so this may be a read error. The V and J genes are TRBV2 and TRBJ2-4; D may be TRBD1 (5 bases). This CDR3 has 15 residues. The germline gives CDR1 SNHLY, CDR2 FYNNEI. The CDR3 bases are TGTGCCACCCTCGCCGATACAGGCTCAAAAAACATTCAGTCCTTC. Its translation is CATLADTGSKNIQSF.

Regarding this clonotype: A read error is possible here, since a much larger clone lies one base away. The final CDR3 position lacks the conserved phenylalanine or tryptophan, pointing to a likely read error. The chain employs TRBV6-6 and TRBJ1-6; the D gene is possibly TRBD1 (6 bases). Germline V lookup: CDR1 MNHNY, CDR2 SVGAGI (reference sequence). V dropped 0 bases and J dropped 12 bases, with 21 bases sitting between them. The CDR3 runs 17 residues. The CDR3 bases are TGTGCCAGCAGTTACTCTCAGGGGTCCCGTATGTACGTACCCCTCCACCTT. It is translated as CASSYSQGSRMYVPLHL.

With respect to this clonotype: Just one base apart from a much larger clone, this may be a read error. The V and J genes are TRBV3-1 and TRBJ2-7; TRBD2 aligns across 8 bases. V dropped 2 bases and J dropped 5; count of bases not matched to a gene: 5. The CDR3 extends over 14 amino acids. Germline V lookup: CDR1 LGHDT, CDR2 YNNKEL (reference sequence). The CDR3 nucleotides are TGTGCCAGCAGCCAACGCGGGAGGTCCCACGAGCAGTACTTC. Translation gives CASSQRGRSHEQYF.

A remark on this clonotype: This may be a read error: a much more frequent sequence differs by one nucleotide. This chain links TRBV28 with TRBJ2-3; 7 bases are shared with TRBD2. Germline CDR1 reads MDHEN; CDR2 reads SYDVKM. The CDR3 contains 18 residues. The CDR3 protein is CASSFASGSSRRTDRQYF. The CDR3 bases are TGTGCCAGCAGTTTCGCTAGCGGCTCCTCCAGACGCACAGATAGGCAGTATTTT.

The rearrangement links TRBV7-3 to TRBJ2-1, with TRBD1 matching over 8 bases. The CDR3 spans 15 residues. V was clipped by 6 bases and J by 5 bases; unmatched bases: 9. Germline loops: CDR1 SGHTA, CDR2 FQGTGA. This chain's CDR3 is CASSRTGTLNNEQFF. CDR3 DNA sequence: TGTGCCAGCAGTAGGACAGGGACCCTTAACAATGAGCAGTTCTTC.

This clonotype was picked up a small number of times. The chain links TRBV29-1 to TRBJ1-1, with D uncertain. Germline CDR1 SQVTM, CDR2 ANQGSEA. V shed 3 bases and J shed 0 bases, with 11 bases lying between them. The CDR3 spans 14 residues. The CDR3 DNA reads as TGCAGCGTTGACGGTCAACAGTTGAACACTGAAGCTTTCTTT. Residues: CSVDGQQLNTEAFF. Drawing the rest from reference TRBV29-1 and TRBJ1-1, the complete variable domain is SAVISQKPSRDICQRGTSLTIQCQVDSQVTMMFWYRQQPGQSLTLIATANQGSEATYESGFVIDKFPISRPNLTFSTLTVSNMSPEDSSIYLCSVDGQQLNTEAFFGQGTRLTVV.

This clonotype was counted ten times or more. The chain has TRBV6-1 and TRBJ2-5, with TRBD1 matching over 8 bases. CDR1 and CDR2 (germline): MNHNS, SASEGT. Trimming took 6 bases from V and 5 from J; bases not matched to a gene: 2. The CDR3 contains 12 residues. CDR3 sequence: CASSRTGETQYF. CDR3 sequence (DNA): TGTGCCAGCAGCCGGACAGGGGAGACCCAGTACTTC.

CDR3 loop: CASETQGVNIQYF. CDR3 in DNA: TGTGCCAGTGAAACCCAGGGGGTGAACATTCAGTACTTC. The chain joins TRBV19 to TRBJ2-4; 7 bases are a match to TRBD1. The length of the CDR3 is 13 residues. CDR1 is LNHDA, CDR2 SQIVND, per germline (reference sequence). V lost 8 bases and J lost 7; bases outside the gene matches: 8. Complete variable domain (other parts from reference TRBV19 and TRBJ2-4): DGGITQSPKYLFRKEGQNVTLSCEQNLNHDAMYWYRQDPGQGLRLIYYSQIVNDFQKGDIAEGYSVSREKKESFPLTVTSAQKNPTAFYLCASETQGVNIQYFGAGTRLSVL.

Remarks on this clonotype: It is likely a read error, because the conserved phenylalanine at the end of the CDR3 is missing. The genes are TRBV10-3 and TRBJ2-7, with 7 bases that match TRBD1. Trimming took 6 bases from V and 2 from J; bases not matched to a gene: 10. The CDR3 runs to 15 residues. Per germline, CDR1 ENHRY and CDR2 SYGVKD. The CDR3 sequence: CAIRKDSGQTYEQYL. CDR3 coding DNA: TGTGCCATCAGGAAGGATTCGGGACAGACCTACGAGCAGTACCTC.

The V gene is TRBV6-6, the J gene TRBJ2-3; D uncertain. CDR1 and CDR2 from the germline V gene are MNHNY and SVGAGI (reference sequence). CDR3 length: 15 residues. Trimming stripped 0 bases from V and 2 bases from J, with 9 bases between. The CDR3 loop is CASSYSQVPTDTQYF. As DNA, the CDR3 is TGTGCCAGCAGTTACTCTCAGGTCCCCACAGATACGCAGTATTTT.

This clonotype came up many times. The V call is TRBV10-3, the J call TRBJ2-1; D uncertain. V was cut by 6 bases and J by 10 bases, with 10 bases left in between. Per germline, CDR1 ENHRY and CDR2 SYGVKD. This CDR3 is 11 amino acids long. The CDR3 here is CAISTTWEQFF. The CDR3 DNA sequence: TGTGCCATCAGCACCACTTGGGAGCAGTTCTTC.

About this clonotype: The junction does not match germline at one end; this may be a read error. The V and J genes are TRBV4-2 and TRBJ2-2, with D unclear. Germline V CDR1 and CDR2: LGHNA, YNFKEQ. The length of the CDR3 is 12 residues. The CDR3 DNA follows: TGTGCCAGAAGCCAAGCCACCGGGGAGCTGTTTTTT. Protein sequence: CARSQATGELFF.